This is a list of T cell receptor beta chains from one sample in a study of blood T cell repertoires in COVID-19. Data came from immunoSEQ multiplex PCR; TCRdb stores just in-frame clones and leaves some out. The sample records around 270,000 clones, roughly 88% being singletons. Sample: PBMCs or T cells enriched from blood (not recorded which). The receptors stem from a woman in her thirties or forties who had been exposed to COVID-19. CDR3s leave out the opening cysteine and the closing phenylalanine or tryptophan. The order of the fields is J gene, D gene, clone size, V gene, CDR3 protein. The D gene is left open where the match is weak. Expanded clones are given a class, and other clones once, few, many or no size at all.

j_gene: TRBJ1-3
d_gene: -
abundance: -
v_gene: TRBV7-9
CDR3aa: ASSLQGRLDTIY

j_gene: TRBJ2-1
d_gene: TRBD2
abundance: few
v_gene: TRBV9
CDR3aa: ASSVVAGRNEQF

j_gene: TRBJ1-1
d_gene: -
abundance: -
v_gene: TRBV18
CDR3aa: ASLSGGKNTEAF

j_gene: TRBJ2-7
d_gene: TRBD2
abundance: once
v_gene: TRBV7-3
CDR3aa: ASSPGLGSDEQY

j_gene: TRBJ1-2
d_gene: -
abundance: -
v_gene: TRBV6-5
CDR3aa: ASTRGLNGDYGYT

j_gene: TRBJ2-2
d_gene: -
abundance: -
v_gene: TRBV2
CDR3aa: ASRWGHTGELF

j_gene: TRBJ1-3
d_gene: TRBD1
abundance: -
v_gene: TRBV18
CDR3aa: ASSDRVLSSGNTIY

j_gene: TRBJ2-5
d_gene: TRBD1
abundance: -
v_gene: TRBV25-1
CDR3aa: ASSYPGQGRETQY

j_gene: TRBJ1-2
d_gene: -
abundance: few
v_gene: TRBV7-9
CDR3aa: ASSLARTNYGYT

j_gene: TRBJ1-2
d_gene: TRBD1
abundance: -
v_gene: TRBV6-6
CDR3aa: ASSFLTGGTGGYT

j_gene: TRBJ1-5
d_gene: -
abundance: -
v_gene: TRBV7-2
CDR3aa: ASSLVGEGNQPQH

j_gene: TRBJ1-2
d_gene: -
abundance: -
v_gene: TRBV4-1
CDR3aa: ASSQAHQQDPHYGYT

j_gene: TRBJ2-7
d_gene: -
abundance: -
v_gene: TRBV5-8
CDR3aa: ASPGGLQY

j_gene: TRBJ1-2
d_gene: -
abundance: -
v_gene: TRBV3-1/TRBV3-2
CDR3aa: ASSLEANYGYT

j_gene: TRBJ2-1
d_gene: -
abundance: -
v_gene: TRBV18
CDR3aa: ASSPKRGSYNEQF

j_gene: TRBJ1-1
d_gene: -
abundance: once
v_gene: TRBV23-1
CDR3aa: ASSPRGCAEAF